The 8 T cell receptor beta chains listed next were all sequenced from one sample in a study of T-cell memory formation after mild COVID-19 (dated by TCRdb to the early 2020s). The library was generated by 5' RACE. The sample was run on an Illumina NovaSeq 6000. TCRdb took the public reads, trimmed them with fastp at Q25, ran MiXCR for clone calling and kept in-frame beta chains. Rows matching on CDR3 protein sequence are summarized as one entry with the most common DNA and genes. This sample comprises fewer than 150,000 distinct CDR3 sequences, about a fifth of them detected only once. Roughly 37% of the sample lies in the top ten. The sequencing input was PBMCs or a T cell subset sorted from them (not recorded which). Receptors were obtained from a man aged 18 to 30 who had mild COVID-19 (a few samples of this study predate the infection). The sample titles of this study are shuffled in the database, so cell type and time point are left out; the donor was told from shared clones.

CDR3 DNA: TGTGCCAGCAGTTCCAGCGCCAACACAGATACGCAGTATTTT. This encodes CASSSSANTDTQYF. The chain has TRBV6-2 or TRBV6-3 and TRBJ2-3; D is undetermined. Trimming took off 4 bases at V and 2 bases at J, with 10 bases between the two ends. The CDR3 spans 14 residues. Germline V gene sequence: CDR1 MNHEY, CDR2 SVGEGT.

This rearrangement joins TRBV10-3 to TRBJ1-4, with D perhaps matching TRBD1 (6 bases). The germline V gene has CDR1 ENHRY and CDR2 SYGVKD. The CDR3 spans 16 residues. V was pared by 3 bases and J by 8 bases, with 19 bases between. CDR3 residues: CAISEGQSPSGEKLFF. In DNA form, the CDR3 reads TGTGCCATCAGTGAAGGACAGAGCCCAAGTGGAGAAAAACTGTTTTTT.

This clonotype was counted a few times. V usage is TRBV7-8 and J usage is TRBJ1-1, with D possibly TRBD1 on 6 matching bases. This CDR3 contains 14 residues. The ends were cut back, 2 bases at V and 5 bases at J, with 12 bases in the middle. Germline loops: CDR1 SGHVS, CDR2 FQNEAQ. The CDR3 DNA is TGTGCCAGCAGCTTATTGGAGGGGGAGACTGAAGCTTTCTTT. Protein product: CASSLLEGETEAFF. The full variable domain, its missing parts supplied by reference TRBV7-8 and TRBJ1-1, is GAGVSQSPRYKVAKRGQDVALRCDPISGHVSLFWYQQALGQGPEFLTYFQNEAQLDKSGLPSDRFFAERPEGSVSTLKIQRTQQEDSAVYLCASSLLEGETEAFFGQGTRLTVV.

This clonotype was counted between two and nine times. The chain links TRBV7-2 to TRBJ2-7; D possibly corresponds to TRBD1 (5 bases). This CDR3 spans 14 amino acids. V lost 8 bases, J lost 0 bases, and 14 bases lay in between. Germline CDR1 is SGHTA and CDR2 is FQGNSA. For the CDR3, the DNA is TGTGCCAGCGCACAGTTTACAGGCTCCTACGAGCAGTACGTC. Its protein is CASAQFTGSYEQYV.

The chain carries TRBV9 and TRBJ2-1; 10 nucleotides match TRBD2. CDR3 length: 14 residues. Germline CDR1 reads SGDLS; CDR2 reads YYNGEE. V lost 3 bases and J lost 12; bases outside the gene matches: 9. CDR3 bases: TGTGCCAGCAGCGAGACTAGCGGGTCCTCGCGGCAGTTCTTC. Encoded protein: CASSETSGSSRQFF. Full variable domain (remainder filled in from reference TRBV9 and TRBJ2-1): DSGVTQTPKHLITATGQRVTLRCSPRSGDLSVYWYQQSLDQGLQFLIQYYNGEERAKGNILERFSAQQFPDLHSELNLSSLELGDSALYFCASSETSGSSRQFFGPGTRLTVL.

Only a few counts were recorded for this clonotype. The V gene is TRBV5-1, the J gene TRBJ1-6; D gene ambiguous. CDR3 length equals 12 residues. Germline CDR1 and CDR2: SGHRS and YFSETQ. V shed 4 bases and J shed 10 bases, with 9 bases lying between them. CDR3 residues: CASSTGGSPLHF. CDR3 in DNA: TGCGCCAGCAGCACGGGAGGATCACCCCTCCACTTT. Using reference TRBV5-1 and TRBJ1-6 for the parts outside the CDR3, the full variable domain is KAGVTQTPRYLIKTRGQQVTLSCSPISGHRSVSWYQQTPGQGLQFLFEYFSETQRNKGNFPGRFSGRQFSNSRSEMNVSTLELGDSALYLCASSTGGSPLHFGNGTRLTVT.

This clonotype has only a few counts. The chain carries TRBV11-3 and TRBJ2-5; the match to TRBD1 covers 7 bases. Germline V gene sequence: CDR1 SGHNT, CDR2 YENEEA. Trimming at V came to 5 bases and at J to 5 bases, leaving 5 bases not matched to a gene. The CDR3 is 13 amino acids. The CDR3 protein is CASSQGTAETQYF. The CDR3 DNA follows: TGTGCCAGCAGCCAGGGGACAGCGGAGACCCAGTACTTC.

The V gene is TRBV27, the J gene TRBJ1-1; the D is unclear. CDR1 is MNHEY and CDR2 is SMNVEV in the germline V gene (reference sequence). Trimming left V 3 bases short and J 2 bases short, with 10 bases between. This CDR3 contains 14 residues. This CDR3 reads CASSLWQSNTEAFF. The CDR3 bases are TGTGCCAGCAGTTTGTGGCAGTCTAACACTGAAGCTTTCTTT.